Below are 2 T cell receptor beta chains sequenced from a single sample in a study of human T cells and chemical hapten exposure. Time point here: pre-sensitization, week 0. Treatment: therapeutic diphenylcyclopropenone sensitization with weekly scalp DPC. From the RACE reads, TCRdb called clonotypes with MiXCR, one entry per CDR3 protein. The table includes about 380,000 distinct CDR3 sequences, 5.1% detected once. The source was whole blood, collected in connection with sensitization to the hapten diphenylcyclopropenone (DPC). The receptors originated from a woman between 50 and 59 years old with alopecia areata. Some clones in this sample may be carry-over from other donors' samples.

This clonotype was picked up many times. For the CDR3, the DNA is TGTGCCAGCAGCTCGTCCCTATACGAGCAGTACTTC. Translating gives CASSSSLYEQYF. The chain links TRBV3-1 to TRBJ2-7; D is uncertain. Trimming shortened V by 5 bases and J by 4 bases, and 9 bases separated the two germline ends. The CDR3 has 12 residues. The germline V gene has CDR1 LGHDT and CDR2 YNNKEL (reference sequence).

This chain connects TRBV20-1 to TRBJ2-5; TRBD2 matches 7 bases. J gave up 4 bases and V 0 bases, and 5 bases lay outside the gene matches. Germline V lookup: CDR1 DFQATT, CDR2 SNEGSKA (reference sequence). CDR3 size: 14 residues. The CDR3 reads CSARERSGAETQYF. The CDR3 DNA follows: TGCAGTGCTAGAGAGCGCAGCGGGGCAGAGACCCAGTACTTC.